The 28 T cell receptor beta chains presented below share a single source sample, sequenced in a study of vaccination and CD4 T cells after COVID-19. The antigens for these receptors are not known. The Oncomine TCR Beta short-read assay was applied to DNA of cultured CD4+ T cells. TCRdb re-analysed the PCR reads in MiXCR, keeping a single row per CDR3 protein. The repertoire holds around 4,200 distinct CDR3 sequences, roughly 50% seen once, with roughly 19% in the top ten. As for treatment: approximately 11-day PBMC culture with coronavirus spike peptide pools or control peptides (ViraFEST assay). Material for sequencing was CD4+ T cells from blood, cultured in vitro. The receptors were gathered from a human donor who had recovered from COVID-19.

Within the sample, this clonotype is large (0.1 to 1%). CDR3 sequence: CASSFSQGSPYGYTF. The CDR3, as DNA: TGTGCCAGCAGTTTTTCACAGGGGTCCCCCTATGGCTACACCTTC. The J gene is TRBJ1-2, the V gene TRBV12-3 or TRBV12-4, with 7 bases fitting TRBD1. V was pared by 3 bases and J by 4 bases, with 8 bases of the junction left unmatched. This CDR3 region has 15 residues.

The CDR3, as DNA: TGTGCCAGCACCGAAGGGCGGAACAGGGGTGCCTATGGCTACACCTTC. Amino acids: CASTEGRNRGAYGYTF. The chain carries TRBV6-1 and TRBJ1-2, with 7 bases matching TRBD1. Germline V gene data show CDR1 as MNHNS and CDR2 as SASEGT. V trimming: 7 bases; J trimming: 4 bases; junction bases outside the gene matches: 15. CDR3 length: 16 amino acids.

The genes are TRBV2 and TRBJ2-6, with D perhaps given as TRBD1 or TRBD2 (5 bases each). The CDR3 is 15 amino acids. Germline CDR1 reads SNHLY; CDR2 reads FYNNEI. V was trimmed by 7 bases and J by 0 bases, leaving 10 bases between them. This chain's CDR3 is CASTGTPSGANVLTF. The CDR3 DNA reads as TGTGCCAGCACGGGGACCCCCTCTGGGGCCAACGTCCTGACTTTC.

This chain links TRBV24-1 with TRBJ1-2, with 9 bases lining up with TRBD1. This CDR3 contains 16 residues. Germline CDR1 is KGHDR and CDR2 is SFDVKD. The V and J ends lost 4 bases and 1 base, in that order; junction bases with no gene match: 6. CDR3 in amino acids: CATSDSRQGGNYGYTF. The CDR3 bases are TGTGCCACCAGTGACTCCCGACAGGGGGGTAACTATGGCTACACCTTC.

The chain is built from TRBV5-6 and TRBJ1-3, with TRBD1 matching 8 bases. V was clipped by 3 bases and J by 2 bases; unmatched bases: 7. CDR1 is SGHDT, CDR2 YYEEEE, per germline. The CDR3 is made up of 16 amino acids. CDR3 coding DNA: TGTGCCAGCAGCTCGAACATCAGGGGGCCTGGAAACACCATATATTTT. Translating it yields CASSSNIRGPGNTIYF.

The V gene is TRBV5-1, the J gene TRBJ2-7, with TRBD1 matching 8 bases. The CDR3 extends over 15 amino acids. V was clipped by 2 bases and J by 0 bases; unmatched bases: 4. CDR1 and CDR2 (germline): SGHRS, YFSETQ. The CDR3 sequence: CASSFTDRGSYEQYF. The CDR3 DNA reads TGCGCCAGCAGCTTCACCGACAGGGGCTCCTACGAGCAGTACTTC.

Note on this clonotype: The junction shows a germline mismatch at one end, possibly a read error. V usage is TRBV14 and J usage is TRBJ2-2, with 7 bases identical to TRBD2. The CDR3 length is 12 residues. Germline CDR1 is SGHDN and CDR2 is FVKESK. CDR3 nucleotide sequence: TGTGCCAGCAGCCAAGTACCGGGGGGGCTGTTTTTT. It translates to CASSQVPGGLFF.

This clonotype was counted between two and nine times. This chain links TRBV6-5 with TRBJ2-5; D gene uncertain. Germline loops: CDR1 MNHEY, CDR2 SVGAGI. The CDR3 length is 15 residues. V was trimmed by 0 bases and J by 4 bases, leaving 12 bases between them. DNA of the CDR3: TGTGCCAGCAGTTACTCATTTGGGGATTCAGAGACCCAGTACTTC. Protein sequence: CASSYSFGDSETQYF.

The chain links TRBV7-2 to TRBJ2-1; possible D gene TRBD1, 7 bases. CDR1 is SGHTA, CDR2 FQGNSA, per germline. V dropped 0 bases and J dropped 4 bases, with 10 bases sitting between them. This CDR3 is built from 15 residues. The CDR3 here is CASSLAGGQYNEQFF. The CDR3 DNA follows: TGTGCCAGCAGCTTAGCGGGGGGACAGTACAATGAGCAGTTCTTC.

This chain links TRBV24-1 with TRBJ1-5; 8 bases match TRBD1. The J segment lost 8 bases and the V segment lost 8 bases, leaving 19 bases of the junction unmatched. The germline V gene has CDR1 KGHDR and CDR2 SFDVKD. The CDR3 has 17 residues. The CDR3 nucleotides read TGTGCCACCATCTCCCGGGACAGGAAGGATCCTAAAAAGCCCCAGCATTTT. Translation: CATISRDRKDPKKPQHF.

The chain employs TRBV20-1 and TRBJ2-5; D is possibly TRBD2 (6 bases). Trimming left V 0 bases short and J 5 bases short, with 10 bases between. Germline CDR1 DFQATT, CDR2 SNEGSKA (reference sequence). The CDR3 is 13 amino acids. In DNA form, the CDR3 reads TGCAGTGCTAGAGACCGACTAGGGGAGACCCAGTACTTC. Translating gives CSARDRLGETQYF.

Relative to its sample, this clonotype is large (0.1 to 1%). The genes are TRBV5-1 and TRBJ2-6, with TRBD1 as a possible D gene (6 bases). CDR1 and CDR2 (germline): SGHRS, YFSETQ. V was shortened by 4 bases and J by 2 bases, with 10 bases between the two germline ends. This CDR3 has 15 residues. Here the CDR3 DNA reads TGCGCCAGCAGCCCTAGACAGGCTGGGGCCAACGTCCTGACTTTC. It encodes CASSPRQAGANVLTF.

The V gene is TRBV20-1, the J gene TRBJ2-7; tentatively, D is TRBD1 or TRBD2 (5 bases each). The CDR3 has 16 residues. CDR1 DFQATT and CDR2 SNEGSKA come from the germline V gene (reference sequence). The germline V and J ends were trimmed by 0 bases and 5 bases, with 20 bases remaining between them. The CDR3 reads CSARDRTGRGFDEQYF. CDR3 DNA sequence: TGCAGTGCTAGAGATCGCACGGGACGGGGATTCGACGAGCAGTACTTC.

In its sample, this clonotype is medium-sized (0.01 to 0.1%). The V call is TRBV2, the J call TRBJ2-7; TRBD2 agrees at 7 bases. The CDR3 sequence is 15 residues long. J lost 1 base, V lost 7 bases, and 10 bases had no gene match. Germline lookup yields CDR1 SNHLY and CDR2 FYNNEI. CDR3 loop: CASILMREISYEQYF. The CDR3 coding sequence is TGTGCCAGCATCCTAATGCGGGAGATTTCCTACGAGCAGTACTTC.

The CDR3 region is CASSRIPGDSPLHF. The CDR3, as DNA: TGTGCCAGCAGCCGAATTCCGGGGGATTCACCCCTCCACTTT. This chain connects TRBV11-2 to TRBJ1-6; a weak D match, TRBD1 (5 bases). V was shortened by 5 bases and J by 8 bases, with 13 bases between the two germline ends. Germline V gene lookup returns CDR1 SGHAT and CDR2 FQNNGV. The CDR3 sequence is 14 residues long.

V usage is TRBV19 and J usage is TRBJ1-6; 10 bases agree with TRBD1. The ends lost 5 bases at V and 8 bases at J; junction bases unmatched: 12. The CDR3 is 17 residues long. CDR1 and CDR2 (germline): LNHDA, SQIVND (reference sequence). CDR3 protein: CASSLSRDRGPDSPLHF. CDR3 bases: TGTGCCAGTAGTCTTTCCCGGGACAGGGGTCCTGATTCACCCCTCCACTTT. Full variable domain (missing parts from reference TRBV19 and TRBJ1-6): DGGITQSPKYLFRKEGQNVTLSCEQNLNHDAMYWYRQDPGQGLRLIYYSQIVNDFQKGDIAEGYSVSREKKESFPLTVTSAQKNPTAFYLCASSLSRDRGPDSPLHFGNGTRLTVT.

This clonotype qualifies as medium-sized. The CDR3 DNA is TGCAGTGCTAGAGGATACGGACAGGGGGTTCAGTACTATGGCTACACCTTC. Its translation is CSARGYGQGVQYYGYTF. The gene calls are TRBV20-1 and TRBJ1-2, with TRBD1 identical over 10 bases. Germline values: CDR1 DFQATT, CDR2 SNEGSKA (reference sequence). Germline trimming cut 1 base from V and 3 bases from J; bases unmatched to any gene: 11. The CDR3 length is 17 residues.

The genes are TRBV6-1 and TRBJ1-3; TRBD1 is a possible D gene (5 bases). Germline CDR1 reads MNHNS; CDR2 reads SASEGT. V was shortened by 4 bases and J by 0 bases, with 19 bases between the two germline ends. This CDR3 region has 18 residues. CDR3 loop: CASSVPPWGLSSGNTIYF. The CDR3 nucleotides are TGTGCCAGCAGTGTACCGCCCTGGGGCCTTTCCTCTGGAAACACCATATATTTT.

V gene TRBV18 combines with J gene TRBJ2-7; D possibly matches TRBD1 or TRBD2 (5 bases each). V lost 3 bases and J 5 bases, leaving 14 bases between the germline ends. Germline CDR1 is KGHSH and CDR2 is LQKENI. The CDR3 is 14 residues long. The CDR3 loop reads CASSPGTDEDEQYF. CDR3 nucleotides: TGTGCCAGCTCACCGGGGACCGACGAGGACGAGCAGTACTTC.

CDR3 protein: CASSLGTGGNSPLHF. CDR3 nucleotides: TGTGCCAGCAGTTTAGGGACAGGGGGTAATTCACCCCTCCACTTT. The chain couples TRBV27 to TRBJ1-6; 11 bases align to TRBD1. V was clipped by 2 bases and J by 6 bases; unmatched bases: 0. The CDR3 has 15 residues. Germline CDR1 reads MNHEY; CDR2 reads SMNVEV (reference sequence).

The genes are TRBV5-1 and TRBJ1-6, with D possibly being TRBD1 (5 bases). This CDR3 has 16 amino acids. The V gene lost 4 bases and the J gene lost 2 bases, with 13 bases spanning the gap. In germline, CDR1 is SGHRS, CDR2 YFSETQ. CDR3 nucleotides: TGCGCCAGCAGCGGGGACTCGGGGACCTATAATTCACCCCTCCACTTT. Translation: CASSGDSGTYNSPLHF.

This clonotype is large (0.1 to 1%) within its sample. V and J are TRBV19 and TRBJ1-2, with D unclear. V was cut by 5 bases and J by 7 bases, with 14 bases left in between. Germline V gene sequence: CDR1 LNHDA, CDR2 SQIVND (reference sequence). The CDR3 loop spans 13 amino acids. This CDR3 is CASSASGKLGYTF. The CDR3 coding sequence is TGTGCCAGTAGTGCCTCGGGGAAGCTTGGCTACACCTTC.

The chain recombines TRBV21-1 with TRBJ2-7; the table's TRBD1 call for D was not verified on the DNA. TRBV21-1 is recorded as a pseudogene. The CDR3 consists of 16 residues. The chain's CDR3 is CASRARQGHAGREQYF. The CDR3 DNA is TGTGCCAGCAGGGCCCGACAGGGACACGCTGGAAGGGAGCAGTACTTC.

The gene calls are TRBV7-9 and TRBJ1-6, with 10 positions matching TRBD1. V was clipped by 0 bases and J by 6 bases; unmatched bases: 5. CDR3 length: 17 residues. CDR1 SEHNR and CDR2 FQNEAQ come from the germline V gene (reference sequence). Here the CDR3 reads CASSLAGQGKVNSPLHF. The CDR3 region has the DNA TGTGCCAGCAGCTTAGCGGGACAGGGGAAAGTTAATTCACCCCTCCACTTT. Supplemented by reference TRBV7-9 and TRBJ1-6, the full variable domain reads DTGVSQNPRHKITKRGQNVTFRCDPISEHNRLYWYRQTLGQGPEFLTYFQNEAQLEKSRLLSDRFSAERPKGSFSTLEIQRTEQGDSAMYLCASSLAGQGKVNSPLHFGNGTRLTVT.

The chain combines TRBV27 with TRBJ1-6; a weak D match, TRBD1 (5 bases). Germline CDR1 reads MNHEY; CDR2 reads SMNVEV (reference sequence). V lost 5 bases to trimming and J lost 10 bases, with 21 bases between them. The CDR3 totals 16 residues. The CDR3 reads CASSPSEGRTQSPLHF. CDR3 sequence (DNA): TGTGCCAGCAGTCCCTCGGAGGGACGCACTCAGTCACCCCTCCACTTT.

This clonotype has a handful of counts. The gene calls are TRBV6-2 or TRBV6-3 and TRBJ1-2, with TRBD1 matching 7 bases. This CDR3 is 14 amino acids long. V lost 5 bases to trimming and J lost 5 bases; unmatched junction nucleotides: 8. Germline V gene data show CDR1 as MNHEY and CDR2 as SVGEGT. The CDR3 DNA sequence: TGTGCCAGCAGTACCCGGACAGGATCTTATGGCTACACCTTC. Translation: CASSTRTGSYGYTF.

This clonotype ranks as large (0.1 to 1%). The chain recombines TRBV6-1 with TRBJ1-2; no clear D gene. V was shortened by 7 bases and J by 8 bases, with 11 bases between the two germline ends. CDR3 size: 11 residues. Looked up from germline, CDR1 is MNHNS and CDR2 is SASEGT. DNA for the CDR3: TGTGCCAGCACAGGAGGGATAGGCTACACCTTC. Translated, it gives CASTGGIGYTF.

The rearrangement joins TRBV28 to TRBJ1-1; tentatively, D is TRBD1 (6 bases). CDR1 MDHEN and CDR2 SYDVKM come from the germline V gene. This CDR3 is 14 amino acids long. With 6 bases removed from V and 1 base from J, the gap between germline ends came to 12 bases. The CDR3 nucleotides are TGTGCCAGCAGGTACAGGGTCCCGAACACTGAAGCTTTCTTT. Residues: CASRYRVPNTEAFF.